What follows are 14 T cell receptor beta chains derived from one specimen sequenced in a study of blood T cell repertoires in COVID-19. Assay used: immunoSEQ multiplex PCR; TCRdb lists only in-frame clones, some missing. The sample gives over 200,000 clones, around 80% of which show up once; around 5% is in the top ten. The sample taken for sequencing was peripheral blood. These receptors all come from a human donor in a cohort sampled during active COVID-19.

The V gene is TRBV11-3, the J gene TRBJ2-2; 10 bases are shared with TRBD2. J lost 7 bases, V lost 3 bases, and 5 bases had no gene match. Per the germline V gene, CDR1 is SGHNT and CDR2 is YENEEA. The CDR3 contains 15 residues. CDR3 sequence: CASSLGLAMGGELFF. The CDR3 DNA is TGTGCCAGCAGCTTGGGACTAGCGATGGGCGGGGAGCTGTTTTTT.

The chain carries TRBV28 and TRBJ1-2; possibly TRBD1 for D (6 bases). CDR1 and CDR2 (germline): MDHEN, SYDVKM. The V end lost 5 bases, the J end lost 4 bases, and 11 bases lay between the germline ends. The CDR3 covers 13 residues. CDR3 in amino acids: CASSRTEPYGYTF. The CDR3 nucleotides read TGTGCCAGCAGTCGGACAGAACCCTATGGCTACACCTTC.

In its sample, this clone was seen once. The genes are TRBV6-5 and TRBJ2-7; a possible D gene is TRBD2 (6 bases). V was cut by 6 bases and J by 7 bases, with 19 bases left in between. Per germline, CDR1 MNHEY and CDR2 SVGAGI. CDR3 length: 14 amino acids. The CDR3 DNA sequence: TGTGCCAGCAGGGAGGGGCTCTACTCGGGAGAGCAGTACTTC. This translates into CASREGLYSGEQYF.

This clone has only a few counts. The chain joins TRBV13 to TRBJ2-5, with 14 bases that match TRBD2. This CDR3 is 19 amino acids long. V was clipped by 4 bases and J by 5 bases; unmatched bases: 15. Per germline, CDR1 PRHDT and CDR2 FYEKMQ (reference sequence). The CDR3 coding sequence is TGTGCCAGCAGCTCCCGACTAGCGGGAGGGCCCCCCCAAGGCGAGACCCAGTACTTC. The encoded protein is CASSSRLAGGPPQGETQYF.

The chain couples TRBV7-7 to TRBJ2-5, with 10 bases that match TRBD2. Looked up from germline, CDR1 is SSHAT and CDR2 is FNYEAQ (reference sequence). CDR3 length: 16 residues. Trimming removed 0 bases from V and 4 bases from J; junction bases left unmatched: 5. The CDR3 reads CASSLAPAGGGETQYF. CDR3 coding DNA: TGTGCCAGCAGCTTAGCCCCAGCGGGGGGGGGAGAGACCCAGTACTTC.

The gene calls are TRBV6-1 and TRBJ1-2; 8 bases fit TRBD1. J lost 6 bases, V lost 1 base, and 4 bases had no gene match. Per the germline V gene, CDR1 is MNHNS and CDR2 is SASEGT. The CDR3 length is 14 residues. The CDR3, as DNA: TGTGCCAGCAGTGAAGAGAGGACAGGGAATGGCTACACCTTC. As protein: CASSEERTGNGYTF.

Here the CDR3 DNA reads TGTGCCAGCAGCCCCAAAGCGGGGGGGAAAAACATTCAGTACTTC. It encodes CASSPKAGGKNIQYF. The V and J genes are TRBV28 and TRBJ2-4, with 10 bases that match TRBD2. Trimming took 6 bases from V and 4 from J; bases not matched to a gene: 6. CDR1 is MDHEN and CDR2 is SYDVKM in the germline V gene. This CDR3 has 15 amino acids.

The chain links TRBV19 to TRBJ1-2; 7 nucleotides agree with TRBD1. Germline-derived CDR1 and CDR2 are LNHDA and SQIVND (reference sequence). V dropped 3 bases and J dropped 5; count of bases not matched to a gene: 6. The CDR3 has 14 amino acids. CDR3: CASSIPRDSYGYTF. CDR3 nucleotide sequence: TGTGCCAGTAGTATCCCTCGGGACAGTTATGGCTACACCTTC.

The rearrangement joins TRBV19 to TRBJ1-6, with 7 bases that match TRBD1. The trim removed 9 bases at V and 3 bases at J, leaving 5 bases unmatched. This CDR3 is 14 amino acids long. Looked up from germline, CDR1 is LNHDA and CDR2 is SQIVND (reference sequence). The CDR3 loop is CASNRGDYNSPLHF. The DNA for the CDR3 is TGTGCCAGCAACAGGGGCGACTATAATTCACCCCTCCACTTT.

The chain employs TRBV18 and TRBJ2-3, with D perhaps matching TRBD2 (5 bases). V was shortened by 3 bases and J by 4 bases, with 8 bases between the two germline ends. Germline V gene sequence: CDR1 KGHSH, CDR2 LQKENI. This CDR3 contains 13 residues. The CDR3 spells CASSPAGADTQYF. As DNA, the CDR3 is TGTGCCAGCTCACCCGCCGGGGCAGATACGCAGTATTTT.

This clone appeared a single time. CDR3 sequence reads: CASSLYGADEQYF. CDR3 nucleotide sequence: TGTGCCAGCAGCTTATATGGGGCCGACGAGCAGTACTTC. This chain uses TRBV11-2 with TRBJ2-7; D is perhaps TRBD1 (5 bases). Per the germline V gene, CDR1 is SGHAT and CDR2 is FQNNGV. V dropped 2 bases and J dropped 5 bases, with 10 bases sitting between them. The length of the CDR3 is 13 residues.

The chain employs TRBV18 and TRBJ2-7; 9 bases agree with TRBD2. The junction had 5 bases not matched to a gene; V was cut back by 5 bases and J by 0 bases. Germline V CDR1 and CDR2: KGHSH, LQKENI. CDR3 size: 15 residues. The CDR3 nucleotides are TGTGCCAGCTCATGGACTAGCGCAAACTCCTACGAGCAGTACTTC. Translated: CASSWTSANSYEQYF. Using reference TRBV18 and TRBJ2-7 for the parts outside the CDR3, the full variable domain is NAGVMQNPRHLVRRRGQEARLRCSPMKGHSHVYWYRQLPEEGLKFMVYLQKENIIDESGMPKERFSAEFPKEGPSILRIQQVVRGDSAAYFCASSWTSANSYEQYFGPGTRLTVT.

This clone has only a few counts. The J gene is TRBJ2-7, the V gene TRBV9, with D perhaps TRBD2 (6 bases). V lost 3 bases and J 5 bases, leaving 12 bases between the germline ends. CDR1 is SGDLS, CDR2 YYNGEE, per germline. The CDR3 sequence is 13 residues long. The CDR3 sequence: CASSAGEDNEQYF. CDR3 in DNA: TGTGCCAGCAGCGCCGGGGAGGACAACGAGCAGTACTTC.

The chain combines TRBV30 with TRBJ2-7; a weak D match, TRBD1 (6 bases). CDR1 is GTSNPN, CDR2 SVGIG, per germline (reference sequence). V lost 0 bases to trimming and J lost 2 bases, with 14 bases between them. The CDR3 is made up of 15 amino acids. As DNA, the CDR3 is TGTGCCTGGAGTGTAAGACAGGTCCAACCCTACGAGCAGTACTTC. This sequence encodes CAWSVRQVQPYEQYF.